This TCR beta chain was captured in a study of blood T cell repertoires in COVID-19 (dated by TCRdb to the early 2020s). Some background on the complete study: The collaborator samples originated in the United States, Italy and Spain and spanned the acute and convalescent phases of COVID-19. The prospective study material was composed of cDNA or gDNA derived from T cells, B-cell-depleted T cells, or PBMCs. Deeply sampled blood TCRbeta repertoires from subjects exposed to, actively infected with, or recovered from COVID-19 were included in the dataset. The repertoires were released in a freely available public database meant as a resource for research on the immune response to SARS-CoV-2. Samples came from the ongoing ImmuneRACE study (first 160 participants) plus 1,254 subjects from 6 global collaborators. Sample metadata almost always included a de-identified subject ID, COVID-19 status, age in years and sex. Where available, HLA class I and class II types were taken from metadata supplied by the sample provider and were not determined by assay-based typing.

Notes on this clone: Its specific antigen is unknown. Nothing much larger sits one base from this clone, and base qualities are not available.

For CDR1 and CDR2, the germline V gene lists SGHTA and FQGNSA. From the cysteine through the valine, the CDR3 covers 15 amino acids. The read is trimmed to its CDR3 DNA, 45 bases read in frame from base 1. V lost 5 bases and J lost 3 bases, and the count of bases not matched to a germline gene is 8. TCRbeta CDR3 regions were amplified from genomic DNA using the immunoSEQ Assay, a bias-controlled multiplex PCR. In the authors' own workflow: The number of nucleated cells in each sample was estimated by amplification of reference gene primers within the assay. To quantify the absolute abundance of each unique TCRbeta CDR3 rearrangement, sequence reads were collapsed and filtered. For each sample, productive Simpson clonality was calculated by taking the square root of Simpson's diversity index across productive rearrangements. TCRdb retrieved this table from immuneACCESS and kept in-frame rearrangements only. Not all clones are present; in checked studies, unresolved V genes account for under half, and no reason is known for the remainder. D and trimming come from the DNA, and the V and J calls and clone size come from that table. In all, the sample holds roughly 200,000 clones, and 85% to 90% of those were seen once. Clones ranked in the top ten supply around 7.5% of the sample.

Study-wide conclusions, independent of this receptor: The quantity of clinical and demographic metadata differed by source and by participant and was supplied without curation.

The collaborating institutions used their own protocols to collect whole blood in K2EDTA tubes. Collaborator samples were shipped for TCRbeta analysis as frozen whole blood, isolated PBMCs, or DNA extracted from either sample type. The specimen was peripheral blood. Recombination connected TRBV7-2 to TRBJ2-7; 9 junctional bases match TRBD2. The clonotype comes from an older woman with acute or convalescent COVID-19. The DNA is TGTGCCAGCAGCATACCGGGACTAGCAATCTACGAGCAGTACGTC. Its protein product is CASSIPGLAIYEQYV.